This T cell receptor beta chain appears in the sequencing data of a study of T cells in Graves' hyperthyroidism and ophthalmopathy. For the study at large: The authors collected peripheral blood at initial diagnosis, before any treatment.

This CDR3 region has 13 residues. Germline trimming cut 6 bases from V and 4 bases from J; bases unmatched to any gene: 6. CDR1 and CDR2 from the germline V gene are DFQATT and SNEGSKA (reference sequence). TCR beta CDR3 region amplification was performed from RNA transcripts. The HTBI primer set served for first-round RT-PCR of the TCR CDR3. TCRdb ran MiXCR on the multiplex PCR reads and lists one entry per CDR3 protein. The sample lists roughly 800,000 distinct CDR3 sequences; 38% were seen once. The hyperthyroidism was newly diagnosed and had lasted under 2 months; the patients were aged 18 to 65. Sequenced: blood. The TCR sequence derives from a man aged 18 to 29 with Graves' hyperthyroidism. The chain uses TRBV20-1 and TRBJ1-5; 7 nucleotides line up with TRBD1. The CDR3 reads CSAPGGRNQPQHF. CDR3 nucleotides: TGCAGTGCCCCAGGGGGACGAAATCAGCCCCAGCATTTT.